These 12 T cell receptor beta chains came from one sample sequenced in a study of neoadjuvant anti-PD-1 for oral cavity cancer (dated by TCRdb to the early 2020s). The time point label on this specimen signifies: after neoadjuvant nivolumab, at surgical resection. Receptor amplification or capture employed the immunoSEQ multiplex PCR assay. TCRdb provides this immuneACCESS table in a form limited to in-frame rearrangements. Some clones are lacking; in checked studies, under half of them reflect an unresolved V gene, and why the rest are absent is not known. The sample table holds over 7,500 clones, of which approximately 70% were seen once. The leading ten clones occupy roughly 3% of the sample. The source material was PBMCs, sampled after nivolumab (anti-PD-1) treatment. The receptors here all came from a person between 40 and 85 years old with oral cavity squamous cell carcinoma.

The genes are TRBV5-6 and TRBJ1-2; weak D call: TRBD1 (6 bases). From germline, CDR1 is SGHDT and CDR2 YYEEEE. The CDR3 runs 15 residues. Between the trimmed V and J ends, which lost 4 bases and 0 bases, there was a span of 13 bases. The CDR3 is CASSPTDRPNYGYTF. The CDR3 DNA follows: TGTGCCAGCAGCCCTACTGACAGGCCTAACTATGGCTACACCTTC.

This chain joins TRBV9 and TRBJ2-1; TRBD2 matches 7 bases. V trimming: 0 bases; J trimming: 3 bases; junction bases outside the gene matches: 3. The germline CDR1 and CDR2 sequences are SGDLS and YYNGEE. The CDR3 has 15 amino acids. CDR3 amino acids: CASSVGGGDYNEQFF. In DNA, the CDR3 is TGTGCCAGCAGCGTAGGTGGGGGGGACTACAATGAGCAGTTCTTC.

This sequence joins TRBV6-5 and TRBJ2-7; 9 bases are a match to TRBD2. Germline CDR1 is MNHEY and CDR2 is SVGAGI. Unmatched junction bases numbered 7, after V lost 0 bases and J lost 4 bases. The CDR3 is 16 amino acids. Here the CDR3 reads CASSYSAKLAGYEQYF. CDR3 nucleotide sequence: TGTGCCAGCAGTTACTCGGCGAAACTAGCGGGTTACGAGCAGTACTTC.

V and J are TRBV5-6 and TRBJ1-2, with D possibly being TRBD1 (5 bases). The V gene lost 5 bases and the J gene lost 2 bases, with 13 bases spanning the gap. The CDR3 loop spans 14 amino acids. The germline V gene has CDR1 SGHDT and CDR2 YYEEEE. Written as DNA, the CDR3 is TGTGCCAGCAGTGCAGGGCACACCAACTATGGCTACACCTTC. It encodes CASSAGHTNYGYTF.

This chain links TRBV18 with TRBJ2-5; TRBD2 might be the D (6 bases). Trimming removed 0 bases from V and 5 bases from J, with 16 bases in between. The length of the CDR3 is 16 residues. Germline V gene data show CDR1 as KGHSH and CDR2 as LQKENI. The CDR3 reads CASSPPNRGGGETQYF. In DNA form, the CDR3 reads TGTGCCAGCTCACCACCGAATAGGGGAGGAGGGGAGACCCAGTACTTC.

V and J are TRBV7-9 and TRBJ1-1; D ambiguous. From germline, CDR1 is SEHNR and CDR2 FQNEAQ (reference sequence). The V end lost 4 bases, the J end lost 6 bases, and 9 bases lay between the germline ends. CDR3 size: 12 residues. The CDR3, as DNA: TGTGCCAGCAGCTCGTACAATTCTGAAGCTTTCTTT. This translates into CASSSYNSEAFF.

The chain employs TRBV2 and TRBJ2-2; 7 nucleotides agree with TRBD1. Germline assignment: CDR1 SNHLY and CDR2 FYNNEI. The CDR3 is made up of 15 amino acids. J gave up 1 base and V 6 bases, and 5 bases lay outside the gene matches. As DNA, the CDR3 is TGTGCCAGCAGCGAGAGGACAGGGAACACCGGGGAGCTGTTTTTT. Protein product: CASSERTGNTGELFF.

The rearrangement uses TRBV7-2 and TRBJ2-2; TRBD1 agrees at 7 bases. J was trimmed by 6 bases and V by 5 bases; bases with no gene match: 9. The CDR3 spans 15 residues. Germline loops: CDR1 SGHTA, CDR2 FQGNSA. Written as DNA, the CDR3 is TGTGCCAGCAGCGGACAGGCACGTACCTCCGGGGAGCTGTTTTTT. Amino acid sequence: CASSGQARTSGELFF.

The rearrangement joins TRBV4-2 to TRBJ2-1; TRBD2 agrees at 13 bases. Germline V gene lookup returns CDR1 LGHNA and CDR2 YNFKEQ. The CDR3 has 16 residues. V trimming: 1 base; J trimming: 5 bases; junction bases outside the gene matches: 2. CDR3 region: CASSQVTSGGNNEQFF. The CDR3 DNA reads TGTGCCAGCAGCCAAGTGACTAGCGGGGGGAACAATGAGCAGTTCTTC.

The CDR3 region has the DNA TGTGCTAGTGGTTCCGGGCTGAACACTGAAGCTTTCTTT. This codes for CASGSGLNTEAFF. The chain carries TRBV12-5 and TRBJ1-1, with D uncertain. The V end was cut by 4 bases, the J end by 0 bases, with 6 bases between. The CDR3 contains 13 residues. CDR1 is LGHNT, CDR2 FRNRAP, per germline.

The chain is built from TRBV19 and TRBJ1-4; D is unresolved. The CDR3 is 15 residues long. Germline V CDR1 and CDR2: LNHDA, SQIVND (reference sequence). With 3 bases removed from V and 0 bases from J, the gap between germline ends came to 8 bases. CDR3 in amino acids: CASSINPATNEKLFF. In DNA, the CDR3 is TGTGCCAGTAGTATCAACCCTGCAACTAATGAAAAACTGTTTTTT.

The sample holds one count of this clone. The rearrangement joins TRBV5-1 to TRBJ2-7; 9 bases are a match to TRBD1. The CDR3 consists of 14 residues. Germline trimming cut 4 bases from V and 4 bases from J; bases unmatched to any gene: 6. Germline CDR1 SGHRS, CDR2 YFSETQ. The CDR3 loop is CASSPHDRGYEQYF. The CDR3 DNA reads TGCGCCAGCAGCCCCCACGACAGGGGGTACGAGCAGTACTTC.